This is a list of T cell receptor beta chains from one sample in a study of T-cell reconstitution after alpha-beta-depleted transplantation in children. TCRdb used MiXCR to reprocess the PCR reads, holding one entry per CDR3 protein. Here the sample spans approximately 490,000 distinct CDR3 sequences, about 11% being singletons. Sequencing was performed on PBMCs, taken before TCRalphabeta/CD19-depleted stem cell transplant. These receptors were obtained from a child younger than 10 with inherited bone marrow failure, due to receive a stem cell transplant. Both conserved end residues are part of each CDR3. D genes are given only for firm matches. Clone size is stated in some rows and not others, as once, few, many or a class when expanded.

V	D	J	size	CDR3
TRBV5-6	-	TRBJ2-1	many	CASSPRGGPRDEQFF
TRBV5-1	-	TRBJ2-5	many	CASSFGRPSGETQYF
TRBV20-1	-	TRBJ2-1	few	CSASFQLHEQFF
TRBV18	TRBD2	TRBJ2-3	many	CASSPRPSGSRGTDTQYF
TRBV5-1	-	TRBJ1-1	many	CASSLDPSSAAFF
TRBV28	-	TRBJ2-2	many	CASSSTDSRNTGELFF
TRBV7-2	TRBD2	TRBJ2-7	few	CASSISGRAYEQYF
TRBV9	-	TRBJ1-4	many	CASRRDSNEKLFF
TRBV18	-	TRBJ2-7	many	CASSTGYEQYF
TRBV4-1	-	TRBJ2-5	many	CASSQRGSGRGHFETQYF
TRBV6-2/TRBV6-3	-	TRBJ1-5	many	CASSPYRFGGQPQHF
TRBV7-9	-	TRBJ2-3	many	CASSFEVATDTQYF
TRBV7-2	-	TRBJ2-7	-	CASSLYIGVNYEQYF
TRBV5-4	-	TRBJ2-5	-	CASSLVALGETQYF
TRBV5-6	-	TRBJ2-1	-	CASSPELTLAGGNEQFF
TRBV10-3	-	TRBJ2-1	many	CAISEYKSGSHVVNEQFF